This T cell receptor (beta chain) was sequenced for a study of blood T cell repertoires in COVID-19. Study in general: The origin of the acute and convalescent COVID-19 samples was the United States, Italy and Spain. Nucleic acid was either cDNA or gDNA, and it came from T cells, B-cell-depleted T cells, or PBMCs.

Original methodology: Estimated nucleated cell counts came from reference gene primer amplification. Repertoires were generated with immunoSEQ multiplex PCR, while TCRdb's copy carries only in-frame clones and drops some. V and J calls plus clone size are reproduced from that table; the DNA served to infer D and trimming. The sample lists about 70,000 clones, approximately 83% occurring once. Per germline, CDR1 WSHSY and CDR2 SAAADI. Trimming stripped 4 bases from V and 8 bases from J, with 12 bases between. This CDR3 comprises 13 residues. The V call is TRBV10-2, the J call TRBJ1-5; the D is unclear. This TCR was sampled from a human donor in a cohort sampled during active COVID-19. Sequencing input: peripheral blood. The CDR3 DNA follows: TGCGCCAGCAGTGGCTTCGTCGGGGAGCCCCAGCATTTT. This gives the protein CASSGFVGEPQHF.